Included here is one T cell receptor (beta chain) sequence, with context. Its specificity is not known. These data originate in a study of beta chain features in type 1 diabetes. Study-wide results and limits: Among patients with Type 1 diabetes, TCRB CDR3s were moderately but significantly shorter in every one of the four CD4+ subsets.

The V end lost 8 bases, the J end lost 0 bases, and 7 bases lay between the germline ends. The CDR3 spans 13 residues. The V gene's germline CDR1 is SNHLY and CDR2 FYNNEI. Investigators reverse transcribed all isolated RNA, so they sequenced expressed TCRB transcripts. Using immunoSEQ multiplex PCR, the repertoire was profiled, and TCRdb retains in-frame clones only, with some absent. The data contain some 52,000 clones, roughly two fifths of them singletons. The origin of this receptor is a man aged 30 to 39 with type 1 diabetes. The chain uses TRBV2 and TRBJ1-4; D is unresolved. Sequencing was performed on Tregs from blood. Here the CDR3 reads CASSRATNEKLFF. Written as DNA, the CDR3 is TGTGCCAGCTCGCGGGCAACTAATGAAAAACTGTTTTTT.